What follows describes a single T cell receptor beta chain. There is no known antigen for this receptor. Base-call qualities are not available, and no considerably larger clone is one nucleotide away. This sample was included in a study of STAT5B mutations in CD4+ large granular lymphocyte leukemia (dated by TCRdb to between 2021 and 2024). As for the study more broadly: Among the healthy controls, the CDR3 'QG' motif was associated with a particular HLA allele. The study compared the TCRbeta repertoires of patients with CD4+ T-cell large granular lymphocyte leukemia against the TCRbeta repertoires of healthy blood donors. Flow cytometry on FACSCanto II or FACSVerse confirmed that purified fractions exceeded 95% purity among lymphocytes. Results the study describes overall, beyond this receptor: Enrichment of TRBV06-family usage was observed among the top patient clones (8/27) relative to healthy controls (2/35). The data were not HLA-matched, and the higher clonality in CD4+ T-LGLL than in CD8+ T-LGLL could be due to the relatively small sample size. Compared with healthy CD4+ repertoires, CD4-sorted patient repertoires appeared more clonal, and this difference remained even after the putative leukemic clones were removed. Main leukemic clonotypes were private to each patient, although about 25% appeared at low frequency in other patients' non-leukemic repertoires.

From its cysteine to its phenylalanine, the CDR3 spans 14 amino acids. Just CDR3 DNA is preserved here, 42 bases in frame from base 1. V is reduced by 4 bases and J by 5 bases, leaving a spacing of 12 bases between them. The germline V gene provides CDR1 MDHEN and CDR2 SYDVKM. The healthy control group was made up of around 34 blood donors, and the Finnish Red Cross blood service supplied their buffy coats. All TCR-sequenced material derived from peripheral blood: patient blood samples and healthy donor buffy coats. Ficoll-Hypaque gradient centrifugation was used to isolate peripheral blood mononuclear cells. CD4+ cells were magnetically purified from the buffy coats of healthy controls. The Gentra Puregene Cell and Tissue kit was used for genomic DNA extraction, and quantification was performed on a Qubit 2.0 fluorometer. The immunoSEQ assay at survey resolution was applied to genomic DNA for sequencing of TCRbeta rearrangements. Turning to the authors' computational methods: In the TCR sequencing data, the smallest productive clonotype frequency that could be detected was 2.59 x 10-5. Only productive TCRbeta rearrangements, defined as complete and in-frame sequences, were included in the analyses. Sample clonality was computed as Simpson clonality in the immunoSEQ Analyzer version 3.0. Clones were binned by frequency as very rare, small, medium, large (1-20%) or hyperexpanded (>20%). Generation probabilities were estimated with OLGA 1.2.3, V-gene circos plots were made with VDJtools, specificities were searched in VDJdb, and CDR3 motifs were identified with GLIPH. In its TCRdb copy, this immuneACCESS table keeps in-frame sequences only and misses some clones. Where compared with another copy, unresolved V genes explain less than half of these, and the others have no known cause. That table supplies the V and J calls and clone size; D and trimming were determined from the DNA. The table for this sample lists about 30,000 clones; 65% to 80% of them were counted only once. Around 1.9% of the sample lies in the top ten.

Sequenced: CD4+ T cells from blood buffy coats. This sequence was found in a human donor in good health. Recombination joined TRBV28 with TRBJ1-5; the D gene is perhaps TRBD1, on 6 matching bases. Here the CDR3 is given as CASSSPDSYQPQHF. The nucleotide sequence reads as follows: TGTGCCAGCAGTTCCCCGGACAGCTATCAGCCCCAGCATTTT.